This entry describes one TCR beta chain. This table comes from immunoSEQ multiplex PCR, and its TCRdb copy is limited to in-frame clones, with some not included. The repertoire holds approximately 70,000 clones, with approximately 80% as singletons. This specimen comes from a study of OX40 agonist ivuxolimab in advanced cancers. V was shortened by 6 bases and J by 1 base, with 12 bases between the two germline ends. The CDR3 is made up of 14 amino acids. The germline gives CDR1 MNHEY, CDR2 SVGAGI. This clonotype was sampled from an adult with an advanced solid tumor such as melanoma, head and neck, liver or kidney cancer. Sequenced material: CD4+ or CD8+ T cells sorted from blood, taken in a trial of the OX40 agonist ivuxolimab. The chain employs TRBV6-5 and TRBJ1-1, with a tentative D call TRBD1 (5 bases). The DNA of the CDR3 is TGTGCCAGCAGCTCCAGGGTCTCGAACACTGAAGCTTTCTTT. Amino acids: CASSSRVSNTEAFF.